These 31 T cell receptor beta chains were all obtained from the same sample, sequenced in a study of T-cell memory formation after mild COVID-19 (dated by TCRdb to the early 2020s). To prepare the library, 5' RACE was applied. The data were produced on an Illumina NovaSeq 6000. TCRdb reworked the public reads: Q25 trimming with fastp, MiXCR clone assembly, productive beta chains retained. Each record represents a unique CDR3 protein, reported with the most common genes and DNA among its rows. The sample includes 430,000 or so distinct CDR3 sequences, with 20% to 25% observed a single time. The ten most abundant clones make up around 13% of the sample. The sequenced sample consisted of PBMCs or a T cell subset sorted from them (not recorded which). The source is an adult woman who had mild COVID-19 (a few samples of this study predate the infection). The sample titles of this study are shuffled in the database, so cell type and time point are left out; the donor was told from shared clones.

A few counts support this clonotype. This chain connects TRBV2 to TRBJ2-7, with D possibly being TRBD1 (6 bases). From germline, CDR1 is SNHLY and CDR2 FYNNEI. The CDR3 runs 17 residues. Trimming stripped 0 bases from V and 0 bases from J, with 15 bases between. In DNA form, the CDR3 reads TGTGCCAGCAGTGAAGCCTCTACAGGGCCAGTCTCCTACGAGCAGTACTTC. Encoded protein: CASSEASTGPVSYEQYF.

This sequence joins TRBV5-6 and TRBJ2-1; D tentatively fits TRBD1 or TRBD2 (6 bases each). V was shortened by 4 bases and J by 14 bases, with 22 bases between the two germline ends. CDR1 SGHDT and CDR2 YYEEEE come from the germline V gene. The CDR3 has 14 amino acids. In nucleotides, the CDR3 is TGTGCCAGCAGCCCTCGAGGAGGGGCTAGGGGGAAGTTCTTC. Encoded protein: CASSPRGGARGKFF.

The table lists this clonotype with a few counts. This chain joins TRBV14 and TRBJ1-1, with D possibly matching TRBD1 (6 bases). Germline CDR1 reads SGHDN; CDR2 reads FVKESK. CDR3 size: 14 residues. The V gene lost 4 bases and the J gene lost 5 bases, with 14 bases spanning the gap. For the CDR3, the DNA is TGTGCCAGCAGCCCATTTTACAGGGAAACTGAAGCTTTCTTT. Translated: CASSPFYRETEAFF.

This chain connects TRBV27 to TRBJ2-7; D remains ambiguous. Trimming removed 5 bases from V and 0 bases from J, with 14 bases in between. The CDR3 runs to 15 residues. The germline gives CDR1 MNHEY, CDR2 SMNVEV (reference sequence). The CDR3 sequence is CASSPHPGSSYEQYF. As DNA, the CDR3 is TGTGCCAGCAGTCCCCACCCCGGATCCTCCTACGAGCAGTACTTC.

This clonotype was detected a few times. This chain joins TRBV29-1 and TRBJ2-1; D is possibly TRBD1 (6 bases). Germline-derived CDR1 and CDR2 are SQVTM and ANQGSEA. The CDR3 is made up of 13 amino acids. V was cut by 4 bases and J by 4 bases, with 11 bases left in between. For the CDR3, the DNA is TGCAGCGTTGCAGGGGCCGTATACAATGAGCAGTTCTTC. Amino acid sequence: CSVAGAVYNEQFF.

This chain links TRBV9 with TRBJ2-1, with a possible D match to TRBD2 (6 bases). There are 14 residues in the CDR3. In germline, CDR1 is SGDLS, CDR2 YYNGEE. With 4 bases removed from V and 4 bases from J, the gap between germline ends came to 12 bases. CDR3 nucleotides: TGTGCCAGCAGCCGCGGGACGGAGTACAATGAGCAGTTCTTC. Amino acid sequence: CASSRGTEYNEQFF.

This clonotype was detected only a few times. The chain carries TRBV7-9 and TRBJ2-5; TRBD2 might be the D (5 bases). Germline values: CDR1 SEHNR, CDR2 FQNEAQ (reference sequence). The CDR3 spans 15 residues. Trimming removed 1 base from V and 1 base from J, with 10 bases in between. Here the CDR3 reads CASSLGTSIQETQYF. The CDR3 DNA reads as TGTGCCAGCAGCTTAGGTACTAGTATCCAAGAGACCCAGTACTTC.

V and J are TRBV7-9 and TRBJ2-3; 10 bases fit TRBD2. Losses at the gene ends were 5 bases for V and 4 bases for J; bases not matched to a gene: 6. Germline CDR1 reads SEHNR; CDR2 reads FQNEAQ (reference sequence). The CDR3 length is 15 residues. Written as DNA, the CDR3 is TGTGCCAGCAGCCCACTAGCGGGGTCAGCAGATACGCAGTATTTT. Its translation: CASSPLAGSADTQYF.

The J gene is TRBJ2-7, the V gene TRBV5-1; the D gene is possibly TRBD1 (6 bases). Germline values: CDR1 SGHRS, CDR2 YFSETQ. Trimming took 1 base from V and 1 from J, leaving 15 bases between them. There are 16 residues in the CDR3. CDR3 amino acids: CASSLPRTGTSYEQYF. Here the CDR3 DNA reads TGCGCCAGCAGCTTGCCCCGTACCGGGACATCCTACGAGCAGTACTTC.

The DNA of the CDR3 is TGTGCCAGCAGTTTCACAAGGTCCCACGAGCAGTACTTC. It encodes CASSFTRSHEQYF. This chain uses TRBV6-5 with TRBJ2-7; D remains ambiguous. Germline V lookup: CDR1 MNHEY, CDR2 SVGAGI. The CDR3 loop spans 13 amino acids. V gave up 4 bases and J gave up 5 bases, with 12 bases separating them.

This clonotype was seen a few times. V usage is TRBV5-1 and J usage is TRBJ2-5, with a weak D call TRBD1 (6 bases). This CDR3 contains 13 residues. Germline loops: CDR1 SGHRS, CDR2 YFSETQ. The ends were cut back, 4 bases at V and 5 bases at J, with 12 bases in the middle. The CDR3 spells CASSKHDRETQYF. As DNA, the CDR3 is TGCGCCAGCAGCAAACACGACAGGGAGACCCAGTACTTC.

This clonotype was recorded a few times. This rearrangement joins TRBV7-2 to TRBJ1-2; a possible D gene is TRBD1 (5 bases). CDR1 SGHTA and CDR2 FQGNSA come from the germline V gene. This CDR3 has 12 residues. The ends were cut back, 5 bases at V and 8 bases at J, with 12 bases in the middle. The CDR3 coding sequence is TGTGCCAGCAGCCCGGACGAGGGGGGCTACACCTTC. Translation: CASSPDEGGYTF.

J is TRBJ2-3 and V is TRBV5-6, with D maybe TRBD2 (5 bases). CDR1 and CDR2 from the germline V gene are SGHDT and YYEEEE. The CDR3 contains 16 residues. Trimming took off 4 bases at V and 3 bases at J, with 18 bases between the two ends. In nucleotides, the CDR3 is TGTGCCAGCAGCGAACGTGGAGGTCCCGAGACAGATACGCAGTATTTT. It specifies CASSERGGPETDTQYF.

This clonotype was seen a handful of times. The chain employs TRBV12-3 or TRBV12-4 and TRBJ1-5, with D maybe TRBD1 (5 bases). The CDR3 loop spans 14 amino acids. With 6 bases removed from V and 7 bases from J, the gap between germline ends came to 16 bases. CDR3 sequence (DNA): TGTGCCAGCAGCCCACAGACGGGGGGGCAGCCCCAGCATTTT. Residues: CASSPQTGGQPQHF.

The J gene is TRBJ2-5, the V gene TRBV10-3; the D is unclear. The CDR3 consists of 13 residues. Germline V gene sequence: CDR1 ENHRY, CDR2 SYGVKD. Trimming took 0 bases from V and 5 from J, leaving 7 bases between them. In DNA, the CDR3 is TGTGCCATCAGTGAGTCAGGGCGGGAGACCCAGTACTTC. Its protein is CAISESGRETQYF.

V usage is TRBV9 and J usage is TRBJ2-7; a weak D match, TRBD2 (6 bases). Trimming removed 0 bases from V and 2 bases from J, with 12 bases in between. The CDR3 extends over 15 amino acids. CDR1 is SGDLS, CDR2 YYNGEE, per germline. CDR3 bases: TGTGCCAGCAGCGTAGAGAGCGGGTGGACCTACGAGCAGTACTTC. Its protein is CASSVESGWTYEQYF.

The V gene is TRBV4-1, the J gene TRBJ2-3, with D perhaps matching TRBD1 (5 bases). In germline, CDR1 is MGHRA, CDR2 YSYEKL. The V and J ends lost 0 bases and 2 bases respectively, with 15 bases between them. The CDR3 is 17 amino acids. CDR3 residues: CASSQDQRQSFTDTQYF. In nucleotides, the CDR3 is TGCGCCAGCAGCCAAGATCAGCGACAGAGCTTCACAGATACGCAGTATTTT.

The chain carries TRBV20-1 and TRBJ2-2; D gene uncertain. The CDR3 extends over 11 amino acids. Germline V gene data show CDR1 as DFQATT and CDR2 as SNEGSKA (reference sequence). Trimming removed 3 bases at V and 6 bases at J, with 5 bases between. The CDR3 DNA reads TGCAGTGCTAGCAGATCCGGGGAGCTGTTTTTT. Translation gives CSASRSGELFF.

This clonotype appeared a few times. The chain uses TRBV6-2 or TRBV6-3 and TRBJ1-1, with 7 bases aligning to TRBD1. This CDR3 is 13 amino acids long. V lost 6 bases, J lost 1 base, and 2 bases stayed unmatched. Germline CDR1 reads MNHEY; CDR2 reads SVGEGT. CDR3 DNA: TGTGCCAGCAGCGACAGGGAGAACACTGAAGCTTTCTTT. The encoded protein is CASSDRENTEAFF.

This clonotype was picked up a small number of times. This sequence joins TRBV30 and TRBJ1-5; perhaps TRBD1 as D (6 bases). This CDR3 contains 13 residues. Trimming took off 3 bases at V and 4 bases at J, with 10 bases between the two ends. Germline lookup yields CDR1 GTSNPN and CDR2 SVGIG (reference sequence). CDR3 DNA sequence: TGTGCCTGGAGCACACAGGGAAATCAGCCCCAGCATTTT. Protein: CAWSTQGNQPQHF.

There are a few counts of this clonotype. The chain has TRBV6-5 and TRBJ1-5; D gene uncertain. Germline-derived CDR1 and CDR2 are MNHEY and SVGAGI. Trimming left V 0 bases short and J 9 bases short, with 12 bases between. CDR3 length: 14 residues. DNA for the CDR3: TGTGCCAGCAGTTACTCGAGTGGCAGGCCGCCCCAGCATTTT. This encodes CASSYSSGRPPQHF.

The chain couples TRBV3-1 to TRBJ1-6; maybe TRBD1 (6 bases). V lost 0 bases and J 5 bases, leaving 11 bases between the germline ends. Germline values: CDR1 LGHDT, CDR2 YNNKEL (reference sequence). The CDR3 runs to 16 residues. The CDR3 region has the DNA TGTGCCAGCAGCCAAGAACAGGGACGAAATAATTCACCCCTCCACTTT. Translating it yields CASSQEQGRNNSPLHF.

The chain links TRBV12-3 or TRBV12-4 to TRBJ1-3; D remains unclear. The CDR3 covers 15 residues. V was pared by 2 bases and J by 4 bases, with 12 bases between. CDR3 in amino acids: CASSLTRSAGNTIYF. CDR3 in DNA: TGTGCCAGCAGTTTAACCAGGTCGGCAGGAAACACCATATATTTT.

V is TRBV24-1 and J is TRBJ1-1, with D uncertain. The germline CDR1 and CDR2 sequences are KGHDR and SFDVKD. The CDR3 is 15 residues long. With 3 bases removed from V and 4 bases from J, the gap between germline ends came to 14 bases. CDR3 bases: TGTGCCACCAGTGATCCTGACAAATTCGGCACTGAAGCTTTCTTT. Amino acids: CATSDPDKFGTEAFF.

J is TRBJ1-5 and V is TRBV7-2; TRBD1 is a possible D gene (6 bases). This CDR3 has 18 residues. V dropped 5 bases and J dropped 3 bases, with 23 bases sitting between them. Germline values: CDR1 SGHTA, CDR2 FQGNSA. CDR3 DNA: TGTGCCAGCAGCCCAAGAAGGGGGACGGGGGTCCTCAATCAGCCCCAGCATTTT. Its translation is CASSPRRGTGVLNQPQHF.

This clonotype was seen many times. The chain has TRBV24-1 and TRBJ2-2; TRBD1 might be the D (7 bases). The germline CDR1 and CDR2 sequences are KGHDR and SFDVKD. The CDR3 is made up of 15 amino acids. The CDR3 here is CARMRDSELPGELFF. In DNA, the CDR3 is TGTGCACGCATGCGGGACAGCGAGCTTCCCGGGGAGCTGTTTTTT.

In its sample, this clonotype was seen a few times. The V call is TRBV6-5, the J call TRBJ2-3; TRBD2 agrees at 15 bases. CDR1 and CDR2 (germline): MNHEY, SVGAGI. This CDR3 spans 19 amino acids. The trim removed 7 bases at V and 2 bases at J, leaving 13 bases unmatched. The CDR3 protein is CASTKFGLAGGHITDTQYF. CDR3 coding DNA: TGTGCCAGCACCAAATTCGGACTAGCGGGGGGGCATATCACAGATACGCAGTATTTT.

In DNA, the CDR3 is TGCGCCAGCAGCTACGACTTTGGAGGGACTTCAGGGACTGAAGCTTTCTTT. Translation gives CASSYDFGGTSGTEAFF. The rearrangement links TRBV4-1 to TRBJ1-1, with D tentatively TRBD1 (5 bases). The CDR3 has 17 residues. V was shortened by 5 bases and J by 5 bases, with 24 bases between the two germline ends. The germline gives CDR1 MGHRA, CDR2 YSYEKL.

V gene TRBV7-8 combines with J gene TRBJ2-1; tentative D call: TRBD1 (5 bases). The CDR3 sequence is 18 residues long. V lost 1 base to trimming and J lost 6 bases, with 22 bases between them. The germline V gene has CDR1 SGHVS and CDR2 FQNEAQ. The CDR3 here is CASSLVRPNLPRGNEQFF. CDR3 DNA sequence: TGTGCCAGCAGCTTAGTAAGGCCAAACCTACCTAGGGGCAATGAGCAGTTCTTC.

This clonotype came up a few times. J is TRBJ2-1 and V is TRBV7-6; 10 bases map to TRBD2. Germline loops: CDR1 SGHVS, CDR2 FNYEAQ. The V segment lost 4 bases and the J segment 7 bases; nucleotides outside the gene matches: 16. This CDR3 is 18 amino acids long. CDR3 sequence reads: CASSSIRTSGSLGNEQFF. In DNA form, the CDR3 reads TGTGCCAGCAGCTCAATAAGGACTAGCGGATCCCTTGGGAATGAGCAGTTCTTC. The full variable domain, completed using reference TRBV7-6 and TRBJ2-1, is GAGVSQSPRYKVTKRGQDVALRCDPISGHVSLYWYRQALGQGPEFLTYFNYEAQQDKSGLPNDRFSAERPEGSISTLTIQRTEQRDSAMYRCASSSIRTSGSLGNEQFFGPGTRLTVL.

This clonotype was seen a handful of times. The gene calls are TRBV24-1 and TRBJ2-2; 7 nucleotides line up with TRBD1. The CDR3 totals 14 residues. CDR1 and CDR2 (germline): KGHDR, SFDVKD. The V and J ends lost 7 bases and 3 bases, in that order; junction bases with no gene match: 4. CDR3 DNA sequence: TGTGCCACCAGAGACAGGGCGGACACCGGGGAGCTGTTTTTT. Its protein product is CATRDRADTGELFF.